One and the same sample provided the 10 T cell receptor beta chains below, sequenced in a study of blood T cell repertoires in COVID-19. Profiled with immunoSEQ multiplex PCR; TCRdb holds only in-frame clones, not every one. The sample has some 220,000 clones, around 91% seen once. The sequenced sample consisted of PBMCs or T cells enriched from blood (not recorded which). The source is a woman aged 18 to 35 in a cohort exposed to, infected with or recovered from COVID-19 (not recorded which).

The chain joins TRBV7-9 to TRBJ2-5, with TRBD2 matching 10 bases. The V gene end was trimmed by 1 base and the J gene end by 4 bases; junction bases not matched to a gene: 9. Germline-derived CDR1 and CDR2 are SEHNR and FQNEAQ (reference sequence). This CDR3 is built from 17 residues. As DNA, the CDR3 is TGTGCCAGCAGCTTAGAAATCAGCGGGGGGGCCGGAGAGACCCAGTACTTC. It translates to CASSLEISGGAGETQYF.

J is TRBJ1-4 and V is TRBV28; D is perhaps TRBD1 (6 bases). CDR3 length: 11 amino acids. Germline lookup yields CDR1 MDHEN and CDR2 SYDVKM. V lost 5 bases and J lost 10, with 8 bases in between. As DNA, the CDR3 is TGTGCCAGCAGTAGGGGGGGAAAACTGTTTTTT. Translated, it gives CASSRGGKLFF.

As DNA, the CDR3 is TGTGCCAGTAGTCCGCCGGGACAGGGGGTAAGGAATGAGCAGTTCTTC. This codes for CASSPPGQGVRNEQFF. The V call is TRBV19, the J call TRBJ2-1; 11 bases are a match to TRBD1. Per germline, CDR1 LNHDA and CDR2 SQIVND (reference sequence). The CDR3 is 16 residues long. Trimming took 5 bases from V and 7 from J; bases not matched to a gene: 10.

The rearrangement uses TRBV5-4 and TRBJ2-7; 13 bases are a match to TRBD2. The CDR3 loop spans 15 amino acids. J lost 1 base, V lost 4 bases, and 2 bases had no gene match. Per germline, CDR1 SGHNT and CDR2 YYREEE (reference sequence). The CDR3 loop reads CASSGTSGVSYEQYF. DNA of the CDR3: TGTGCCAGCAGCGGGACTAGCGGGGTTTCCTACGAGCAGTACTTC.

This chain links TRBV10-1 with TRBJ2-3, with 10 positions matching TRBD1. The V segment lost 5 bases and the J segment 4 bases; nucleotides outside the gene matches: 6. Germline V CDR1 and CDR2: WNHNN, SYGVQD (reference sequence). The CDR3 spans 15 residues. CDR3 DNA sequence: TGCGCCAGCAGTCACGGACAGGGGGGTCCAGATACGCAGTATTTT. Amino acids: CASSHGQGGPDTQYF.

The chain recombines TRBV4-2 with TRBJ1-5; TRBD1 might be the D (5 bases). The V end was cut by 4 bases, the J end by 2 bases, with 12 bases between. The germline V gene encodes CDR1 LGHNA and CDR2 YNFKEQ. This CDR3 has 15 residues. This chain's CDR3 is CASSPPGGGNQPQHF. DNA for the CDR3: TGTGCCAGCAGCCCACCGGGAGGGGGCAATCAGCCCCAGCATTTT.

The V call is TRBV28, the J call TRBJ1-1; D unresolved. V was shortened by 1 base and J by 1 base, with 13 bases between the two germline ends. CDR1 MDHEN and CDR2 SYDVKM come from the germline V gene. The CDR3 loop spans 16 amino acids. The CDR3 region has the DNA TGTGCCAGCAGTTTATTCTTCGGGGAGGAGAACACTGAAGCTTTCTTT. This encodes CASSLFFGEENTEAFF.

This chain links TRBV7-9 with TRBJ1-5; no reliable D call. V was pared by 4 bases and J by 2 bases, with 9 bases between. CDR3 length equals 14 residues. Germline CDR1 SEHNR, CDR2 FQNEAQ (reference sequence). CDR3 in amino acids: CASSSRSGNQPQHF. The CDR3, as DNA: TGTGCCAGCAGCTCACGCTCGGGCAATCAGCCCCAGCATTTT.

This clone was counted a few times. CDR3 DNA: TGTGCCAGCAGTGAGTCCCTAGCGGGAGATAGGTACAATGAGCAGTTCTTC. This sequence encodes CASSESLAGDRYNEQFF. This chain links TRBV6-1 with TRBJ2-1, with 10 bases that match TRBD2. This CDR3 region has 17 residues. Germline CDR1 and CDR2: MNHNS and SASEGT. V lost 3 bases, J lost 4 bases, and 9 bases stayed unmatched.

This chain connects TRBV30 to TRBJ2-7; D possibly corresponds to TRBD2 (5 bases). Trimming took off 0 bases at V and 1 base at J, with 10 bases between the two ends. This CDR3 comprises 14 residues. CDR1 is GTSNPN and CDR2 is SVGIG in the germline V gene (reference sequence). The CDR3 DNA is TGTGCCTGGAGTGTTGGGCTAGCATCCTACGAGCAGTACTTC. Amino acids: CAWSVGLASYEQYF.